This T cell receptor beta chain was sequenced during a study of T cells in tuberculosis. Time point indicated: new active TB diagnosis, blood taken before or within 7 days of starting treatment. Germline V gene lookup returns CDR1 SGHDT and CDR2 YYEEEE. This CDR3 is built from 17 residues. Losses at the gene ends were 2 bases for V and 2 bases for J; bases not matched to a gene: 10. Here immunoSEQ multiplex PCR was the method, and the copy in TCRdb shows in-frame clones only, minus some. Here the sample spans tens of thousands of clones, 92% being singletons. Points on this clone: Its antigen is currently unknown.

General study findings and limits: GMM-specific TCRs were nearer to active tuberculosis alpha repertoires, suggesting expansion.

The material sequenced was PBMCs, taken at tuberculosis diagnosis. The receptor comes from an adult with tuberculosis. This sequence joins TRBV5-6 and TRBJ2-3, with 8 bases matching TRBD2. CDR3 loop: CASSFFLGRVYTDTQYF. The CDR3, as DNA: TGTGCCAGCAGCTTTTTTCTCGGGAGGGTGTACACAGATACGCAGTATTTT.